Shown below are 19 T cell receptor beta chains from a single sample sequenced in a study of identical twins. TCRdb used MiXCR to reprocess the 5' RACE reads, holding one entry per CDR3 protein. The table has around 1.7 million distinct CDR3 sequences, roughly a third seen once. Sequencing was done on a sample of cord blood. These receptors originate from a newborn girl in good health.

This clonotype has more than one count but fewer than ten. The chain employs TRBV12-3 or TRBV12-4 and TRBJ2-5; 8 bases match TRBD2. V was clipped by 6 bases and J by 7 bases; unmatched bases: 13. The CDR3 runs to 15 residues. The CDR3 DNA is TGTGCCAGCAGCCTAACAGCGGGAGTCATCGGGACCCAGTACTTC. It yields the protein CASSLTAGVIGTQYF.

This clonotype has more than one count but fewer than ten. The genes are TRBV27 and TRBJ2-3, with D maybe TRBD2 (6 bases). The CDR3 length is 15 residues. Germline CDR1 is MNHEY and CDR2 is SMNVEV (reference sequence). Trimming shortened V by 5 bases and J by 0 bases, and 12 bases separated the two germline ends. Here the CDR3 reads CASSRTILSTDTQYF. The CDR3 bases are TGTGCCAGCAGTCGGACTATTCTTAGCACAGATACGCAGTATTTT.

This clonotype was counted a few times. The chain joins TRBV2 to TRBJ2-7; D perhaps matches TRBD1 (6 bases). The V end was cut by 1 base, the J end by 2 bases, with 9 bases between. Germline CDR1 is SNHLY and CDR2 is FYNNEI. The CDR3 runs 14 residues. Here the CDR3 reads CASSEGTAPYEQYF. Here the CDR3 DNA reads TGTGCCAGCAGTGAAGGGACAGCCCCCTACGAGCAGTACTTC.

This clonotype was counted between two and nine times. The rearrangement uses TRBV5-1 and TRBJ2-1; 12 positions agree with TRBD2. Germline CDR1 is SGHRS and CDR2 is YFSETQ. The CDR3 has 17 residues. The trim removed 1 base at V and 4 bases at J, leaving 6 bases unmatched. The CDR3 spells CASSLPLTSGGYNEQFF. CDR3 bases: TGCGCCAGCAGCTTGCCCCTCACTAGCGGGGGGTACAATGAGCAGTTCTTC.

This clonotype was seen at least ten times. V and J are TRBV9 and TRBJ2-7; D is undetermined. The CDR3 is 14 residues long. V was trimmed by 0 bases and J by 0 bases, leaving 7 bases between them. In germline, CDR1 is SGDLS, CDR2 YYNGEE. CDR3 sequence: CASSVDSSSYEQYF. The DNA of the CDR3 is TGTGCCAGCAGCGTAGATTCGAGCTCCTACGAGCAGTACTTC.

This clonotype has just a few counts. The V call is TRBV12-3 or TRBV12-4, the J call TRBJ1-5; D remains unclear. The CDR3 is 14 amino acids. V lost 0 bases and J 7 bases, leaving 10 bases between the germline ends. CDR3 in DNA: TGTGCCAGCAGTTTAGCGCGGGCTCGGCAGCCCCAGCATTTT. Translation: CASSLARARQPQHF.

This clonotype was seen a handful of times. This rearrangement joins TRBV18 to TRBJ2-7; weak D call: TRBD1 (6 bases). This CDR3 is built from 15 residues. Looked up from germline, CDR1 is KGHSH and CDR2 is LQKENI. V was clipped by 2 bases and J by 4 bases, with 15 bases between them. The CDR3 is CASSPALGGRYEQYF. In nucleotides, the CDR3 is TGTGCCAGCTCACCAGCTTTAGGGGGTCGGTACGAGCAGTACTTC. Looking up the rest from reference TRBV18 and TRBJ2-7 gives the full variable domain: NAGVMQNPRHLVRRRGQEARLRCSPMKGHSHVYWYRQLPEEGLKFMVYLQKENIIDESGMPKERFSAEFPKEGPSILRIQQVVRGDSAAYFCASSPALGGRYEQYFGPGTRLTVT.

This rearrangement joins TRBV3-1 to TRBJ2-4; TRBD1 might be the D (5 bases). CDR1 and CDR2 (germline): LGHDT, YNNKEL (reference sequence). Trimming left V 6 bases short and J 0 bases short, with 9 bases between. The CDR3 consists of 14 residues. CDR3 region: CASRGPGAKNIQYF. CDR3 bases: TGTGCCAGCAGGGGGCCGGGAGCCAAAAACATTCAGTACTTC.

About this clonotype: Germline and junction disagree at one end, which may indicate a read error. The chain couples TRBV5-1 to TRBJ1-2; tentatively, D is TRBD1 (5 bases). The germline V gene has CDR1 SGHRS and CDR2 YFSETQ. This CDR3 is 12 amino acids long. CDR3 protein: CASSLQGNGYIF. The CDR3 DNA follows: TGCGCCAGCAGCTTGCAGGGAAATGGCTACATCTTC. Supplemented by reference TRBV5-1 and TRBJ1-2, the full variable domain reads KAGVTQTPRYLIKTRGQQVTLSCSPISGHRSVSWYQQTPGQGLQFLFEYFSETQRNKGNFPGRFSGRQFSNSRSEMNVSTLELGDSALYLCASSLQGNGYIFGSGTRLTVV.

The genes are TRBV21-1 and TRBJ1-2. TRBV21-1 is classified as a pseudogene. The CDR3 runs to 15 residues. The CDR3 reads CASSKGWTANYGYTF. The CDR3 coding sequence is TGTGCCAGCAGCAAAGGCTGGACGGCGAACTATGGCTACACCTTC.

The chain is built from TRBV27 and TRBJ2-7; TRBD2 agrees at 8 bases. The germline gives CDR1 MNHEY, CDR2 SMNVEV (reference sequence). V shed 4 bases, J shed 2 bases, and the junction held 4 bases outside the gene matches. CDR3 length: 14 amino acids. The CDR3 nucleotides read TGTGCCAGCAGTTCCGGAGCGGGAGCCTACGAGCAGTACTTC. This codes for CASSSGAGAYEQYF.

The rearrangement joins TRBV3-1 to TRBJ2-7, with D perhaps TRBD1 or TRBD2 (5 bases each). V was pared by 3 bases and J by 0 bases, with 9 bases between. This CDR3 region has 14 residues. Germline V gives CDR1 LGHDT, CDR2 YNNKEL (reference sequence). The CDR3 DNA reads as TGTGCCAGCAGCCATAGGGACCGCTCCTACGAGCAGTACTTC. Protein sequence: CASSHRDRSYEQYF.

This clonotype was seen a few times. DNA for the CDR3: TGTGCCAGCAGTTTGCCGACAGGGGCATACTACGAGCAGTACTTC. Encoded protein: CASSLPTGAYYEQYF. The chain couples TRBV12-3 or TRBV12-4 to TRBJ2-7; TRBD1 matches at 8 bases. The CDR3 runs 15 residues. The ends lost 3 bases at V and 3 bases at J; junction bases unmatched: 7.

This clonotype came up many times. CDR3 in DNA: TGTGCCAGCAGCCAAGAAACTAGCGCCTACAATGAGCAGTTCTTC. As protein: CASSQETSAYNEQFF. The chain links TRBV4-2 to TRBJ2-1; 7 nucleotides align to TRBD2. Per the germline V gene, CDR1 is LGHNA and CDR2 is YNFKEQ. CDR3 length: 15 amino acids. Trimming took 0 bases from V and 2 from J; bases not matched to a gene: 1.

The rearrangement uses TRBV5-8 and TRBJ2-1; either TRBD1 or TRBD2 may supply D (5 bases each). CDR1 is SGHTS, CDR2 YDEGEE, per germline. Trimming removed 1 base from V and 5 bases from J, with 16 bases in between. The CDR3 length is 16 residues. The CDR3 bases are TGTGCCAGCAGCTTGTTTGTGGGGACCTCTAACAATGAGCAGTTCTTC. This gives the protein CASSLFVGTSNNEQFF.

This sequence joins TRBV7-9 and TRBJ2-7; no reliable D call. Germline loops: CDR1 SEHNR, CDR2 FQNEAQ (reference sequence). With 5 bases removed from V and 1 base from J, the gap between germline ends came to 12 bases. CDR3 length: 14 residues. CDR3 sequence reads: CASSRHTDSYEQYF. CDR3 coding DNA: TGTGCCAGCAGCCGACACACTGATTCCTACGAGCAGTACTTC.

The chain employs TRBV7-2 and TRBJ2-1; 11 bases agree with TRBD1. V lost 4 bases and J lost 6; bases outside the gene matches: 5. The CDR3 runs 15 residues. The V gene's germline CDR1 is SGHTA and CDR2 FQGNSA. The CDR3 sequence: CASSSGTGGFNEQFF. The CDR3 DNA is TGTGCCAGCAGCTCCGGGACAGGGGGTTTCAATGAGCAGTTCTTC.

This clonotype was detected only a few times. The CDR3 sequence is CSVKTGNYGYTF. The CDR3 DNA reads as TGCAGCGTTAAGACAGGGAACTATGGCTACACCTTC. This sequence joins TRBV29-1 and TRBJ1-2, with 7 bases lining up with TRBD1. The V gene's germline CDR1 is SQVTM and CDR2 ANQGSEA. The V and J ends lost 5 bases and 2 bases, in that order; junction bases with no gene match: 2. The CDR3 consists of 12 residues.

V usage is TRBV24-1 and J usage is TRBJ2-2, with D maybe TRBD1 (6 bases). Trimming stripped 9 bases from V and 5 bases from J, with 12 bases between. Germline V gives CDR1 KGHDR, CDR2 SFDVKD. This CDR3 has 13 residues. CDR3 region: CATGAGTTGELFF. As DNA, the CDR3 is TGTGCCACCGGAGCAGGGACAACCGGGGAGCTGTTTTTT.